This is a list of T cell receptor beta chains from one sample in a study of cytomegalovirus exposure and HLA in healthy donors. Method: immunoSEQ multiplex PCR; TCRdb's copy keeps in-frame clones and lacks some. This repertoire shows some 120,000 clones, less than 80% found once; its top ten account for roughly 8.6%. The sequenced sample was PBMCs. The receptors come from a woman aged 40-49 years in good health and CMV-seropositive. The CDR3 runs from the conserved cysteine through the conserved F or W. The D gene is left open where the match is weak. The size of a clone is reported for some rows only, either as once, few or many, or as a class for expanded clones.

J gene	V gene	D gene	clone size	CDR3 DNA	CDR3 protein
TRBJ2-7	TRBV19	TRBD1	NA	TGTGCCAGTAAGCCCCGACAGGGAACCCACGAGCAGTACTTC	CASKPRQGTHEQYF
TRBJ2-1	TRBV7-8	NA	few	TGTGCCAGCAGCCCTCGGGGTCGGTTGAGCTCCTACAATGAGCAGTTCTTC	CASSPRGRLSSYNEQFF
TRBJ2-1	TRBV6-4	TRBD2	NA	TGTGCCAGCAGTGACTCGGGTGGGAGGGACTCCTACAATGAGCAGTTCTTC	CASSDSGGRDSYNEQFF
TRBJ2-7	TRBV9	NA	NA	TGTGCCAGCAGCGTCAGTGGGGGCAACGGCTACGAGCAGTACTTC	CASSVSGGNGYEQYF
TRBJ1-5	TRBV10-3	NA	NA	TGTGCCATCAGTGAGCCAGGACCCCAGCATTTT	CAISEPGPQHF
TRBJ2-1	TRBV10-3	TRBD2	NA	TGTGCCATCAGTGAGTCGACTAGCGGGAGCAATGAGCAGTTCTTC	CAISESTSGSNEQFF
TRBJ1-3	TRBV9	NA	NA	TGTGCCAGCAGCGGGGGACTTTCTCATGGAAACACCATATATTTT	CASSGGLSHGNTIYF
TRBJ2-7	TRBV10-1	TRBD2	once	TGCGCCAGCAGTGAGACTAGCGATAACTCCTACGAGCAGTACTTC	CASSETSDNSYEQYF
TRBJ1-5	TRBV4-1	TRBD1	NA	TGCGCCAGCAGCCCCCCGGGACAGGGGGCGCGTCAAGCCCAGCATTTT	CASSPPGQGARQAQHF
TRBJ2-1	TRBV4-3	NA	NA	TGCGCCAGCAGCCGGGCCTTCGGACCAGGGGGGAATGAGCAGTTCTTC	CASSRAFGPGGNEQFF
TRBJ1-2	TRBV5-8	NA	NA	TGTGCCAGCAGACAGACACCACTTCAAAACTATGGCTACACCTTC	CASRQTPLQNYGYTF
TRBJ2-1	TRBV6-1	TRBD2	few	TGTGCCAGCACCCGGCCGGGACTAGCTAGAGCTGAGCAGTTCTTC	CASTRPGLARAEQFF
TRBJ1-5	TRBV27	NA	NA	TGTGCCAGCAACCACAGGGTTCAATCCTACAATCAGCCCCAGCATTTT	CASNHRVQSYNQPQHF
TRBJ2-1	TRBV6-5	NA	NA	TGTGCCAGCAGTTACCGACTGACTGGCGGGGACAATGAGCAGTTCTTC	CASSYRLTGGDNEQFF
TRBJ2-2	TRBV7-3	NA	NA	TGTGCCAGCAGCTTAACCGGAGTGAGAGACACCGGGGAGCTGTTTTTT	CASSLTGVRDTGELFF
TRBJ2-7	TRBV7-9	NA	NA	TGTGCCAGCAGCTTCCAGGAAACCTCCTACGAGCAGTACTTC	CASSFQETSYEQYF
TRBJ1-4	TRBV6-1	TRBD1	NA	TGTGCCAGCAGTAAAGACAGGGTCCCCTTTGCAACTAATGAAAAACTGTTTTTT	CASSKDRVPFATNEKLFF
TRBJ2-1	TRBV6-5	TRBD2	NA	TGTGCCACCGGGACTAGCGGCTACAATGAGCAGTTCTTC	CATGTSGYNEQFF
TRBJ2-1	TRBV25-1	TRBD2	NA	TGTGCCAGCAGTGAATACGGGACTAGCTCCTACAATGAGCAGTTCTTC	CASSEYGTSSYNEQFF
TRBJ2-5	TRBV6-5	NA	few	TGTGCCAGCAGTTACGAGGGTCAAGAGACCCAGTACTTC	CASSYEGQETQYF
TRBJ2-7	TRBV30	NA	NA	TGTGCCTGGAGTGTACTTGTAGGGGATCCCATGAGCGAGCAGTACTTC	CAWSVLVGDPMSEQYF
TRBJ1-2	TRBV4-3	NA	NA	TGCGCCAGCAGCCAAGATACGGGGAACTATGGCTACACCTTC	CASSQDTGNYGYTF
TRBJ2-4	TRBV10-1	TRBD2	few	TGCGCCAGCATCGGGACTAGCGGGACGCTGGTGAAAAACATTCAGTACTTC	CASIGTSGTLVKNIQYF
TRBJ2-1	TRBV28	NA	NA	TGTGCCAGCAGGGGGGGATTCTACAATGAGCAGTTCTTC	CASRGGFYNEQFF
TRBJ2-7	TRBV10-3	NA	once	TGTGCCATCAGTGAGTCTAGAGGGAACGACTACGAGCAGTACTTC	CAISESRGNDYEQYF
TRBJ2-5	TRBV9	TRBD1	NA	TGTGCCAGCAGCTCCCGACAGGGGGCCGGAGAGACCCAGTACTTC	CASSSRQGAGETQYF
TRBJ2-1	TRBV7-3	TRBD2	NA	TGTGCCAGCAGCTTACGAACCGGGACTAGCGGGATCAATGAGCAGTTCTTC	CASSLRTGTSGINEQFF
TRBJ1-4	TRBV4-1	NA	NA	TGCGCCAGCAGCCAAGAGGGACGCGGGGCGTATGAAAAACTGTTTTTT	CASSQEGRGAYEKLFF
TRBJ2-7	TRBV6-5	TRBD1	NA	TGTGCCAGCAGGCAAAGACAGGGGGTGAACTACGAGCAGTACTTC	CASRQRQGVNYEQYF
TRBJ2-2	TRBV5-1	NA	NA	TGCGCCAGCAGCCGCGCGAACACCGGGGAGCTGTTTTTT	CASSRANTGELFF
TRBJ1-1	TRBV30	TRBD1	NA	TGTGCCTGGAGGCCCGGGACAGGCCGTTATTTGAACACTGAAGCTTTCTTT	CAWRPGTGRYLNTEAFF
TRBJ1-5	TRBV28	NA	NA	TGTGCCAGCAGTCGGGGAGGGGAAAATCAGCCCCAGCATTTT	CASSRGGENQPQHF
TRBJ2-3	TRBV5-1	TRBD2	NA	TGCGCCAGCAGTCCCGGGACTAGCGTTAACGTTACGCAGTATTTT	CASSPGTSVNVTQYF
TRBJ2-3	TRBV7-9	TRBD2	NA	TGTGCCAGCAGCTTGGTTTCTAGCGGGTTCACAGATACGCAGTATTTT	CASSLVSSGFTDTQYF
TRBJ1-1	TRBV29-1	NA	NA	TGCAGCGTCAGGGGCAGGGTAGGCGACACTGAAGCTTTCTTT	CSVRGRVGDTEAFF
TRBJ2-1	TRBV5-1	NA	NA	TGCGCCAGCAGCCTAACACTAGGCTACAATGAGCAGTTCTTC	CASSLTLGYNEQFF
TRBJ1-2	TRBV7-9	NA	NA	TGTGCCAGCAGCTTATCAGGACAGCTTATCGATGCAGATGGCTACACCTTC	CASSLSGQLIDADGYTF
TRBJ1-2	TRBV5-1	NA	few	TGCGCCAGCAGCTTGGCAGCGAAGGCGGTGAAGTATGGCTACACCTTC	CASSLAAKAVKYGYTF
TRBJ2-5	TRBV7-3	TRBD1	once	TGTGCCAGCAGGCCGACAGGGGGAGAGACCCAGTACTTC	CASRPTGGETQYF
TRBJ1-3	TRBV19	TRBD1	NA	TGTGCCAGTAGTTCCTCCGGGACAGGGCAGTGGTACACCATATATTTT	CASSSSGTGQWYTIYF
TRBJ1-1	TRBV4-1	NA	few	TGCGCCAGCAGCCAAGATTTTACCACACCTGAAGCTTTCTTT	CASSQDFTTPEAFF
TRBJ1-2	TRBV14	TRBD1	once	TGTGCCAGCAGCCCTCGGGACAGGGCCCTCTATGGCTACACCTTC	CASSPRDRALYGYTF
TRBJ2-2	TRBV5-4	NA	NA	TGTGCCAGCAGCTTGGACCCGGTGGGGGAGCTGTTTTTT	CASSLDPVGELFF
TRBJ2-5	TRBV7-9	TRBD2	NA	TGTGCCAGCAGCTTAGGGCTAGCGGAATACCAAGAGACCCAGTACTTC	CASSLGLAEYQETQYF
TRBJ2-7	TRBV7-6	NA	NA	TGTGCCAGCAGCCGCCCAGCGGGCGAGCAGTACTTC	CASSRPAGEQYF
TRBJ2-1	TRBV30	TRBD1	NA	TGTGCCTGGACTCCCGGGACAGGGGGATATGAGCAGTTCTTC	CAWTPGTGGYEQFF